One and the same sample provided the 21 T cell receptor beta chains below, sequenced in a study of blood T cell repertoires in COVID-19. Libraries were prepared by immunoSEQ multiplex PCR; TCRdb keeps only in-frame clonotypes and omits some of them. The data hold about 330,000 clones, with about 90% observed a single time. Sequenced material: PBMCs or T cells enriched from blood (not recorded which). These receptors were collected from a man under 40 who had recovered from COVID-19.

V usage is TRBV4-1 and J usage is TRBJ2-2; 8 bases are a match to TRBD1. There are 16 residues in the CDR3. Germline trimming cut 0 bases from V and 6 bases from J; bases unmatched to any gene: 6. The germline V gene has CDR1 MGHRA and CDR2 YSYEKL. The CDR3 reads CASSQDPWDRPGELFF. The CDR3 nucleotides are TGCGCCAGCAGCCAAGACCCCTGGGACAGGCCCGGGGAGCTGTTTTTT.

The rearrangement links TRBV9 to TRBJ2-2; 9 nucleotides line up with TRBD2. Germline-derived CDR1 and CDR2 are SGDLS and YYNGEE. J gave up 0 bases and V 3 bases, and 9 bases lay outside the gene matches. The CDR3 is 18 amino acids. CDR3 DNA sequence: TGTGCCAGCAGCGCGAGAGCGGGGGGCCCGACGAACACCGGGGAGCTGTTTTTT. Translating gives CASSARAGGPTNTGELFF. Looking up the rest from reference TRBV9 and TRBJ2-2 gives the full variable domain: DSGVTQTPKHLITATGQRVTLRCSPRSGDLSVYWYQQSLDQGLQFLIQYYNGEERAKGNILERFSAQQFPDLHSELNLSSLELGDSALYFCASSARAGGPTNTGELFFGEGSRLTVL.

Comment on this clone: Other DNA sequences from this sample encode an identical CDR3 as well. The CDR3 DNA reads TGTGCCAGCAGCACGACAGGTAACACTGAAGCTTTCTTT. It is translated as CASSTTGNTEAFF. This chain links TRBV7-6 with TRBJ1-1; D is perhaps TRBD1 (6 bases). The CDR3 consists of 13 residues. Germline CDR1 is SGHVS and CDR2 is FNYEAQ. V shed 5 bases and J shed 2 bases, with 9 bases lying between them.

J is TRBJ1-5 and V is TRBV20-1; unclear D gene. V gave up 6 bases and J gave up 0 bases, with 9 bases separating them. Germline V gene data show CDR1 as DFQATT and CDR2 as SNEGSKA (reference sequence). This CDR3 is built from 13 residues. The CDR3 sequence is CSASFYSNQPQHF. The DNA of the CDR3 is TGCAGTGCGAGTTTTTATAGCAATCAGCCCCAGCATTTT.

The chain recombines TRBV28 with TRBJ1-5; 10 bases line up with TRBD1. The CDR3 runs 14 residues. Germline values: CDR1 MDHEN, CDR2 SYDVKM. The V segment lost 5 bases and the J segment 7 bases; nucleotides outside the gene matches: 5. The CDR3 is CASSLTGGIQPQHF. In DNA form, the CDR3 reads TGTGCCAGCAGTCTGACAGGGGGCATACAGCCCCAGCATTTT.

This clone was seen a handful of times. CDR3 in amino acids: CASSHPVAGFTDTQYF. Written as DNA, the CDR3 is TGCGCCAGCAGCCACCCCGTAGCGGGGTTCACAGATACGCAGTATTTT. This chain links TRBV4-1 with TRBJ2-3; 8 bases are shared with TRBD2. This CDR3 is built from 16 residues. Germline V gene sequence: CDR1 MGHRA, CDR2 YSYEKL. V was pared by 3 bases and J by 2 bases, with 7 bases of the junction left unmatched.

The chain joins TRBV27 to TRBJ1-4; the D gene is possibly TRBD1 (5 bases). CDR1 MNHEY and CDR2 SMNVEV come from the germline V gene (reference sequence). The CDR3 has 13 residues. The V end lost 6 bases, the J end lost 8 bases, and 13 bases lay between the germline ends. The CDR3 here is CASRRYNREKLFF. The CDR3, as DNA: TGTGCCAGCAGACGCTACAACAGGGAAAAACTGTTTTTT. Complete variable domain (other parts from reference TRBV27 and TRBJ1-4): EAQVTQNPRYLITVTGKKLTVTCSQNMNHEYMSWYRQDPGLGLRQIYYSMNVEVTDKGDVPEGYKVSRKEKRNFPLILESPSPNQTSLYFCASRRYNREKLFFGSGTQLSVL.

This rearrangement joins TRBV4-1 to TRBJ2-3, with D possibly TRBD2 on 5 matching bases. The CDR3 runs 16 residues. Trimming left V 1 base short and J 0 bases short, with 11 bases between. CDR1 MGHRA and CDR2 YSYEKL come from the germline V gene. CDR3 nucleotides: TGCGCCAGCAGCCAAGGGTCGGGGAAAAGCACAGATACGCAGTATTTT. It yields the protein CASSQGSGKSTDTQYF.

This clone appeared once. The J gene is TRBJ2-7, the V gene TRBV11-2; TRBD1 aligns across 11 bases. From germline, CDR1 is SGHAT and CDR2 FQNNGV. This CDR3 comprises 14 residues. V shed 3 bases and J 6 bases; nucleotides not matched to a gene: 4. This CDR3 reads CASSLGDRGSEQYF. Here the CDR3 DNA reads TGTGCCAGCAGCTTGGGGGACAGGGGGAGCGAGCAGTACTTC. Drawing the rest from reference TRBV11-2 and TRBJ2-7, the complete variable domain is EAGVAQSPRYKIIEKRQSVAFWCNPISGHATLYWYQQILGQGPKLLIQFQNNGVVDDSQLPKDRFSAERLKGVDSTLKIQPAKLEDSAVYLCASSLGDRGSEQYFGPGTRLTVT.

This clone was picked up one time. This chain links TRBV6-5 with TRBJ2-3, with TRBD2 as a possible D gene (5 bases). CDR3 length: 12 amino acids. Germline CDR1 is MNHEY and CDR2 is SVGAGI. The ends were cut back, 4 bases at V and 7 bases at J, with 9 bases in the middle. In DNA form, the CDR3 reads TGTGCCAGCAGTTTTACGGGGAATACGCAGTATTTT. Translated, it gives CASSFTGNTQYF.

This chain connects TRBV5-1 to TRBJ1-1; 9 nucleotides match TRBD1. Germline CDR1 is SGHRS and CDR2 is YFSETQ. The trim removed 4 bases at V and 4 bases at J, leaving 5 bases unmatched. The CDR3 is 14 amino acids. In nucleotides, the CDR3 is TGCGCCAGCAGCCTACAGGGGGCTGGCACTGAAGCTTTCTTT. Residues: CASSLQGAGTEAFF.

The rearrangement joins TRBV5-1 to TRBJ1-2; 8 nucleotides agree with TRBD1. The CDR3 runs 17 residues. Germline V CDR1 and CDR2: SGHRS, YFSETQ. The J segment lost 0 bases and the V segment lost 2 bases, leaving 9 bases of the junction unmatched. CDR3 DNA: TGCGCCAGCAGCTTCGGAGGGACAGGTCTAGCTAACTATGGCTACACCTTC. Translating it yields CASSFGGTGLANYGYTF.

This sequence joins TRBV19 and TRBJ1-1; 7 positions match TRBD1. CDR3 length equals 13 residues. V lost 4 bases to trimming and J lost 12 bases; unmatched junction nucleotides: 11. Germline loops: CDR1 LNHDA, CDR2 SQIVND (reference sequence). In nucleotides, the CDR3 is TGTGCCAGTAGTACTTGGACAGGTCAAGGCACTTTCTTT. This gives the protein CASSTWTGQGTFF.

The V gene is TRBV3-1 (or the pseudogene TRBV3-2), the J gene TRBJ2-7; D ambiguous. Germline V lookup: CDR1 LGHDT, CDR2 YNNKEL (reference sequence). The V end was cut by 0 bases, the J end by 2 bases, with 14 bases between. There are 16 residues in the CDR3. CDR3 protein: CASSQDILGRPYEQYF. CDR3 sequence (DNA): TGTGCCAGCAGCCAAGATATCTTGGGCAGGCCCTACGAGCAGTACTTC.

The sample holds a few counts of this clone. This chain connects TRBV5-1 to TRBJ2-2, with 10 nucleotides matching TRBD1. CDR3 length: 16 residues. The J segment lost 4 bases and the V segment lost 0 bases, leaving 3 bases of the junction unmatched. Looked up from germline, CDR1 is SGHRS and CDR2 is YFSETQ. This chain's CDR3 is CASSLGQGASTGELFF. The CDR3 region has the DNA TGCGCCAGCAGCTTGGGACAGGGGGCAAGCACCGGGGAGCTGTTTTTT.

This clone appeared a single time. This chain connects TRBV25-1 to TRBJ2-7; TRBD1 matches at 10 bases. CDR3 length equals 14 residues. V was clipped by 8 bases and J by 0 bases; unmatched bases: 4. Germline V gene sequence: CDR1 MGHDK, CDR2 SYGVNS. CDR3 bases: TGTGCCAGCGGGGGACAGGGGAGCTCCTACGAGCAGTACTTC. Protein: CASGGQGSSYEQYF.

This rearrangement joins TRBV6-5 to TRBJ1-6; 10 positions match TRBD1. Unmatched junction bases numbered 7, after V lost 2 bases and J lost 9 bases. The CDR3 is 16 amino acids. The germline V gene has CDR1 MNHEY and CDR2 SVGAGI. The CDR3 sequence is CASSYGQGEGVSPLHF. CDR3 in DNA: TGTGCCAGCAGTTACGGACAGGGGGAAGGTGTTTCACCCCTCCACTTT.

The chain links TRBV7-2 to TRBJ1-5; 10 bases agree with TRBD1. J gave up 4 bases and V 5 bases, and 5 bases lay outside the gene matches. CDR1 SGHTA and CDR2 FQGNSA come from the germline V gene. The CDR3 spans 15 residues. CDR3 sequence reads: CASSPDRGSNQPQHF. Here the CDR3 DNA reads TGTGCCAGCAGCCCGGACAGGGGGAGTAATCAGCCCCAGCATTTT.

This chain connects TRBV5-1 to TRBJ1-1; no firm D call. The CDR3 contains 14 residues. Deletions cut 1 base from V and 4 bases from J, with 11 bases between. CDR1 and CDR2 (germline): SGHRS, YFSETQ. The CDR3 DNA sequence: TGCGCCAGCAGCTTGAAGGGCGGGAGCACTGAAGCTTTCTTT. The encoded protein is CASSLKGGSTEAFF.

J is TRBJ2-7 and V is TRBV6-2 or TRBV6-3, with 9 bases that match TRBD2. From germline, CDR1 is MNHEY and CDR2 SVGEGT. Losses at the gene ends were 5 bases for V and 0 bases for J; bases not matched to a gene: 5. This CDR3 comprises 15 residues. Here the CDR3 DNA reads TGTGCCAGCAGTCGAACTAGCGGGCACTCCTACGAGCAGTACTTC. Translated: CASSRTSGHSYEQYF.

V and J are TRBV23-1 and TRBJ2-3; D might be TRBD2 (5 bases). TRBV23-1 is assigned to the ORF class and has an uncertain function. Trimming took 3 bases from V and 2 from J, leaving 12 bases between them. The CDR3 runs to 15 residues. This chain's CDR3 is CASSHRTSLTDTQYF. For the CDR3, the DNA is TGCGCCAGCAGTCATAGGACTTCCCTCACAGATACGCAGTATTTT.